The 10 T cell receptor beta chains below were found in one sample sequenced in a study of CD8+ T cells in alopecia areata. Treatment described: oral pan-JAK inhibitor, 5-10 mg twice daily. Extraction of RNA preceded its reverse transcription into cDNA, which served as the sequencing template. Assay used: immunoSEQ multiplex PCR; TCRdb lists only in-frame clones, some missing. The sample holds about 290,000 clones; 58% are singletons and the top ten take more than 1.5%. The specimen was CD4+ T cells sorted from blood, collected at week 24, from a patient treated with tofacitinib. The receptors originated from a human donor with alopecia areata.

This clone was counted only a few times. At one boundary the junction diverges from the germline segment, which might be a read error. V and J are TRBV7-7 and TRBJ2-2, with D unresolved. This CDR3 comprises 13 residues. From germline, CDR1 is SSHAT and CDR2 FNYEAQ (reference sequence). CDR3 sequence: CASSPERFGELFF. The CDR3 nucleotides are TGTGCTAGCAGCCCGGAGAGGTTCGGGGAGCTGTTTTTT.

This clone showed up just once. The J gene is TRBJ1-1, the V gene TRBV7-8; 7 positions agree with TRBD1. The CDR3 is 15 residues long. The V and J ends lost 2 bases and 6 bases, in that order; junction bases with no gene match: 9. Germline V gene lookup returns CDR1 SGHVS and CDR2 FQNEAQ. DNA for the CDR3: TGTGCCAGCAGCTTAAGTGTTGGCAGGGGGTCTGAAGCTTTCTTT. It yields the protein CASSLSVGRGSEAFF.

This chain links TRBV20-1 with TRBJ1-2; D gene ambiguous. V lost 2 bases, J lost 4 bases, and 5 bases lay in between. Germline V gives CDR1 DFQATT, CDR2 SNEGSKA (reference sequence). The CDR3 runs 11 residues. CDR3: CSARNSYGYTF. CDR3 coding DNA: TGCAGTGCTAGAAACTCCTATGGCTACACCTTC.

The chain links TRBV28 to TRBJ2-1, with 9 bases fitting TRBD1. V shed 3 bases and J 0 bases; nucleotides not matched to a gene: 9. There are 18 residues in the CDR3. Germline CDR1 is MDHEN and CDR2 is SYDVKM. The CDR3 region has the DNA TGTGCCAGCAGTTTTCTGGGACAGGGAGGGGGCTCCTACAATGAGCAGTTCTTC. Encoded protein: CASSFLGQGGGSYNEQFF.

This clone was seen only a few times. The V and J genes are TRBV5-6 and TRBJ2-5, with 11 bases fitting TRBD2. V was clipped by 1 base and J by 2 bases; unmatched bases: 7. The CDR3 runs to 17 residues. Germline CDR1 SGHDT, CDR2 YYEEEE. The CDR3 DNA is TGTGCCAGCAGCTTGACTAGCGGGGGCCCCCGACAAGAGACCCAGTACTTC. Amino acid sequence: CASSLTSGGPRQETQYF. The full variable domain, in which reference TRBV5-6 and TRBJ2-5 provide the parts outside the CDR3, is DAGVTQSPTHLIKTRGQQVTLRCSPKSGHDTVSWYQQALGQGPQFIFQYYEEEERQRGNFPDRFSGHQFPNYSSELNVNALLLGDSALYLCASSLTSGGPRQETQYFGPGTRLLVL.

The chain is built from TRBV29-1 and TRBJ2-5; 8 bases line up with TRBD1. The DNA end is more similar to TRBJ2-7, so the J call may be wrong. CDR3 length equals 14 residues. CDR1 and CDR2 (germline): SQVTM, ANQGSEA. CDR3 sequence: CSVSSRGHSGEQYF. In DNA, the CDR3 is TGCAGCGTTTCAAGCAGGGGGCATAGCGGCGAGCAGTACTTC.

This clone was observed a handful of times. Because it lacks the conserved phenylalanine or tryptophan at the end, this CDR3 is likely a read error. Because the CDR3's place on the DNA is in doubt, the DNA is left out and the CDR3 is given as listed by TCRdb. The chain has TRBV2 and TRBJ1-1; the table's D call, TRBD1, was not checked against the DNA. The germline CDR1 and CDR2 sequences are SNHLY and FYNNEI. The CDR3 has 13 residues if both end residues are counted. The CDR3 region is CASSVTTGTGRRI.

V is TRBV4-1 and J is TRBJ1-6; no definite D call. Trimming cost V 1 base and J 7 bases, with 11 bases left between them. CDR1 and CDR2 (germline): MGHRA, YSYEKL. This CDR3 comprises 15 residues. The CDR3 loop is CASSQVVSGNSPLHF. The DNA of the CDR3 is TGCGCCAGCAGCCAAGTCGTCAGTGGCAATTCACCCCTCCACTTT.

The chain joins TRBV4-1 to TRBJ2-4; TRBD1 aligns across 8 bases. The CDR3 length is 14 residues. The trim removed 3 bases at V and 3 bases at J, leaving 1 base unmatched. Germline V lookup: CDR1 MGHRA, CDR2 YSYEKL. For the CDR3, the DNA is TGCGCCAGCAGCCATGGGACAGGCAAAAACATTCAGTACTTC. This gives the protein CASSHGTGKNIQYF.

This clone was counted between two and nine times. The chain uses TRBV30 and TRBJ2-1; the match to TRBD1 covers 8 bases. Germline V gene data show CDR1 as GTSNPN and CDR2 as SVGIG (reference sequence). V was clipped by 1 base and J by 8 bases; unmatched bases: 1. The CDR3 has 12 residues. The CDR3 reads CAWSGQGYEQFF. The CDR3 DNA reads as TGTGCCTGGAGTGGACAGGGGTATGAGCAGTTCTTC.